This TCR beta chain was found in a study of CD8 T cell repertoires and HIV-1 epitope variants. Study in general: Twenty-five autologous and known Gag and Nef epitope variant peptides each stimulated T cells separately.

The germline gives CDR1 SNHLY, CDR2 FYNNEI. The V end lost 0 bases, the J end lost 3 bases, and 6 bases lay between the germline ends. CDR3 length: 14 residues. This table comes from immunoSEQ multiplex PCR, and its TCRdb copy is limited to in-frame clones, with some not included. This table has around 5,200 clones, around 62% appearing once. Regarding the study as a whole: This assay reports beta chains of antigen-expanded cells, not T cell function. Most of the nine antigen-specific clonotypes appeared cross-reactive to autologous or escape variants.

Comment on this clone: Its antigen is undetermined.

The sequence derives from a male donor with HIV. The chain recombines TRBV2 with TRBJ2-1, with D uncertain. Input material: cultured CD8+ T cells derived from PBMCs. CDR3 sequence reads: CASSEAGGYNEQFF. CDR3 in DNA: TGTGCCAGCAGTGAAGCGGGCGGCTACAATGAGCAGTTCTTC.